The rows below give T cell receptor beta chains drawn from one sample of a study of cytomegalovirus exposure and HLA in healthy donors. Profiling relied on immunoSEQ multiplex PCR, and the TCRdb table lists in-frame clones only, not all of them. Here the sample spans over 110,000 clones, 79% being singletons. The sample comprised PBMCs. The receptors here all came from a female donor in good health and CMV-seronegative. Both conserved end residues are part of each CDR3. D genes are given only for firm matches. Clone size is stated in some rows and not others, as once, few, many or a class when expanded.

TRBV5-1,TRBJ2-2,TRBD1,-,16,CASSQGGQGPTGELFF,TGCGCCAGCAGCCAAGGAGGACAGGGGCCCACCGGGGAGCTGTTTTTT
TRBV9,TRBJ1-1,TRBD1,once,16,CASSVHPDRGYTEAFF,TGTGCCAGCAGCGTACACCCCGACAGGGGATACACTGAAGCTTTCTTT
TRBV29-1,TRBJ1-2,TRBD1,-,12,CSVRTGLYGYTF,TGCAGCGTGCGGACAGGCCTTTATGGCTACACCTTC
TRBV7-2,TRBJ2-5,TRBD2,-,14,CASSFSTSGETQYF,TGTGCCAGCAGCTTTTCTACTAGCGGGGAGACCCAGTACTTC
TRBV4-3,TRBJ2-3,TRBD2,-,19,CASSQDMTSGSGVTDTQYF,TGCGCCAGCAGCCAAGATATGACTAGCGGGAGTGGGGTCACAGATACGCAGTATTTT
TRBV5-4,TRBJ2-5,TRBD1,once,14,CASSQDRAQETQYF,TGTGCCAGCAGCCAGGACAGGGCGCAAGAGACCCAGTACTTC
TRBV7-2,TRBJ2-7,-,-,15,CASSLTQGQYSEQYF,TGTGCCAGCAGCTTAACGCAGGGCCAATACTCCGAGCAGTACTTC
TRBV6-1,TRBJ2-3,TRBD2,-,17,CASSETGGLAGEGTQYF,TGTGCCAGCAGTGAAACGGGGGGACTAGCGGGAGAAGGAACGCAGTATTTT
TRBV4-3,TRBJ1-3,TRBD1,-,19,CASSQDMGRGVDSGNTIYF,TGCGCCAGCAGCCAAGATATGGGCAGGGGGGTAGATTCTGGAAACACCATATATTTT
TRBV7-8,TRBJ2-2,TRBD2,-,16,CASSLRSGGGAGELFF,TGTGCCAGCAGCTTAAGGAGCGGGGGGGGTGCCGGGGAGCTGTTTTTT
TRBV19,TRBJ1-2,TRBD1,-,17,CASSILWDRGSPYGYTF,TGTGCCAGTAGTATTTTGTGGGACAGGGGTTCTCCCTATGGCTACACCTTC
TRBV7-2,TRBJ1-1,-,-,14,CASSFKGANTEAFF,TGTGCCAGCAGCTTTAAAGGGGCGAACACTGAAGCTTTCTTT
TRBV5-4,TRBJ1-4,-,-,16,CASSPTTGSNIGKLFF,TGTGCCAGCAGCCCAACGACAGGTTCGAACATTGGAAAACTGTTTTTT
TRBV11-3,TRBJ2-3,-,-,13,CASSLASTDTQYF,TGTGCCAGCAGCTTGGCTAGCACAGATACGCAGTATTTT
TRBV6-1,TRBJ2-5,TRBD2,-,14,CASSEGLAATRQYF,TGTGCCAGCAGTGAAGGGCTAGCGGCAACTCGTCAGTACTTC
TRBV7-8,TRBJ2-3,TRBD2,-,16,CASSLALAGSTDTQYF,TGTGCCAGCAGCTTAGCACTAGCGGGGAGCACAGATACGCAGTATTTT
TRBV9,TRBJ1-6,TRBD1,-,15,CASSFTTGGSSPLHF,TGTGCCAGCAGCTTCACGACAGGGGGCAGCTCACCCCTCCACTTT
TRBV6-1,TRBJ1-5,-,few,15,CASSEIGVGHQPQHF,TGTGCCAGCAGTGAAATAGGAGTAGGTCATCAGCCCCAGCATTTT
TRBV30,TRBJ2-4,-,-,13,CAWSKGGKNIQYF,TGTGCCTGGAGTAAAGGGGGCAAAAACATTCAGTACTTC
TRBV4-3,TRBJ2-7,-,few,13,CASSPDSSYEQYF,TGCGCCAGCAGCCCAGATAGCTCCTACGAGCAGTACTTC
TRBV9,TRBJ2-2,TRBD2,-,15,CASSPGLAGIGELFF,TGTGCCAGCAGCCCGGGACTAGCGGGGATCGGGGAGCTGTTTTTT
TRBV28,TRBJ1-2,-,-,13,CASSSGGYYGYTF,TGTGCCAGCAGTTCGGGGGGCTACTATGGCTACACCTTC
TRBV28,TRBJ1-3,-,-,14,CASSSGQFGNTIYF,TGTGCCAGCAGCTCTGGACAGTTTGGAAACACCATATATTTT
TRBV7-6,TRBJ2-2,TRBD2,once,14,CASSLSTSAGELFF,TGTGCCAGCAGCTTATCGACTAGCGCCGGGGAGCTGTTTTTT
TRBV12-5,TRBJ2-1,-,-,14,CASGFGNDYNEQFF,TGTGCTAGTGGTTTTGGCAATGACTACAATGAGCAGTTCTTC
TRBV2,TRBJ2-7,-,-,14,CASSPGSALYEQYF,TGTGCCAGCAGCCCAGGGTCTGCTCTCTACGAGCAGTACTTC
TRBV5-6,TRBJ1-5,-,-,14,CASSFGGWNQPQHF,TGTGCCAGCAGCTTTGGGGGCTGGAATCAGCCCCAGCATTTT
TRBV2,TRBJ1-2,-,-,11,CASRSPGGYTF,TGTGCCAGCAGGTCCCCAGGGGGCTACACCTTC
TRBV12-5,TRBJ1-5,-,once,13,CASGLSFGQPQHF,TGTGCTAGTGGTTTGTCGTTCGGTCAGCCCCAGCATTTT
TRBV21-1,TRBJ2-7,-,-,17,CASSKESREGPGNEQYF,TGTGCCAGCAGCAAAGAGTCGCGGGAGGGTCCGGGGAACGAGCAGTACTTC
TRBV6-6,TRBJ2-7,-,few,13,CASSYVAYYEQYF,TGTGCCAGCAGTTACGTAGCCTACTACGAGCAGTACTTC
TRBV2,TRBJ1-1,-,-,14,CAVARQGTNTEAFF,TGTGCTGTAGCTCGCCAGGGGACGAACACTGAAGCTTTCTTT
TRBV19,TRBJ2-1,TRBD2,-,16,CASIPPGTSGSNEQFF,TGTGCCAGTATTCCGCCCGGGACTAGCGGCTCCAATGAGCAGTTCTTC
TRBV4-3,TRBJ1-6,-,-,13,CASSQDRGENLHF,TGCGCCAGCAGCCAAGACCGAGGTGAGAACCTCCACTTT
TRBV18,TRBJ1-2,TRBD1,-,13,CASSPDRNYGYTF,TGTGCCAGCTCACCGGACAGGAACTATGGCTACACCTTC
TRBV4-1,TRBJ1-2,-,once,14,CASSQGARQDGYTF,TGCGCCAGCAGCCAAGGAGCCAGGCAGGATGGCTACACCTTC
TRBV27,TRBJ2-6,-,-,17,CASSSILYEAGANVLTF,TGTGCCAGCAGTTCGATCCTATACGAAGCTGGGGCCAACGTCCTGACTTTC
TRBV7-9,TRBJ1-1,-,-,13,CASKNEGNTEAFF,TGTGCCAGCAAAAACGAGGGAAACACTGAAGCTTTCTTT
TRBV14,TRBJ1-1,-,-,14,CASSQTGPGGEAFF,TGTGCCAGCAGTCAGACAGGCCCGGGGGGTGAAGCTTTCTTT
TRBV7-2,TRBJ1-2,-,-,14,CASSHRDNSPGYTF,TGTGCCAGCAGCCACAGGGACAACTCTCCGGGCTACACCTTC
TRBV7-2,TRBJ1-1,TRBD1,-,15,CASIPFSGTGPLRGF,TGTGCCAGCATCCCCTTTAGCGGGACAGGGCCCTTGCGTGGCTTT
TRBV27,TRBJ1-2,-,-,13,CASTLNPLYGYTF,TGTGCCAGCACCCTAAATCCCCTCTATGGCTACACCTTC
TRBV6-5,TRBJ2-2,-,-,15,CASSRSEGDTGELFF,TGTGCCAGCAGCCGATCGGAGGGCGACACCGGGGAGCTGTTTTTT
TRBV21-1,TRBJ2-3,-,-,15,CASTWTGGKGDTQYF,TGTGCCAGCACCTGGACAGGGGGAAAGGGAGATACGCAGTATTTT
TRBV27,TRBJ2-5,-,-,16,CASSLGIRGSKETQYF,TGTGCCAGCAGTTTAGGCATCAGGGGATCGAAAGAGACCCAGTACTTC
TRBV29-1,TRBJ1-1,-,-,11,CSVTSGEGWLF,TGCAGCGTCACCTCTGGGGAGGGGTGGCTCTTT
TRBV7-9,TRBJ2-3,TRBD2,-,16,CASSLSLAASTDTQYF,TGTGCCAGCAGCTTAAGCCTAGCGGCTAGCACAGATACGCAGTATTTT
TRBV29-1,TRBJ1-1,-,-,13,CSVERGFGTEAFF,TGCAGCGTTGAAAGAGGCTTCGGCACTGAAGCTTTCTTT
TRBV10-3,TRBJ1-1,TRBD1,-,12,CAISTGALEAFF,TGTGCCATCAGTACAGGGGCGTTGGAAGCTTTCTTT
TRBV28,TRBJ2-5,-,-,13,CASSGQAMETQYF,TGTGCCAGCAGCGGTCAGGCGATGGAGACCCAGTACTTC
TRBV30,TRBJ1-5,-,many,12,CAADGGNQPQHF,TGTGCCGCCGACGGGGGCAATCAGCCCCAGCATTTT
TRBV2,TRBJ2-5,TRBD2,-,15,CASSEVLAGGETQYF,TGTGCCAGCAGTGAGGTCCTAGCGGGGGGAGAGACCCAGTACTTC
TRBV30,TRBJ2-1,TRBD2,once,15,CAYTPLAGVLDEQFF,TGTGCCTATACCCCTCTAGCGGGAGTCTTGGATGAGCAGTTCTTC
TRBV15,TRBJ2-7,-,-,18,CATSRDALLRDSSYEQYF,TGTGCCACCAGCAGAGATGCCCTCCTCCGCGACAGTTCCTACGAGCAGTACTTC
TRBV4-3,TRBJ2-7,-,few,15,CASSQGQALWDEQYF,TGCGCCAGCAGCCAAGGACAGGCCCTCTGGGACGAGCAGTACTTC
TRBV18,TRBJ2-1,TRBD2,-,15,CASSLSGGSYNEQFF,TGTGCCAGCTCACTTAGCGGGGGCTCCTACAATGAGCAGTTCTTC
TRBV7-3,TRBJ2-2,-,-,16,CASSLLRTSNTGELFF,TGTGCCAGCAGCCTCTTGAGGACTTCGAACACCGGGGAGCTGTTTTTT
TRBV29-1,TRBJ1-2,TRBD1,-,15,CSVEARQGGSYGYTF,TGCAGCGTTGAAGCCCGACAGGGGGGATCCTATGGCTACACCTTC
TRBV29-1,TRBJ2-1,-,-,12,CSAFHGYNEQFF,TGCAGCGCCTTTCACGGTTACAATGAGCAGTTCTTC